The present entry profiles one T cell receptor (beta chain) with its context. Antigen: not known. Germline V gene lookup returns CDR1 SGHNT and CDR2 YYREEE (reference sequence). CDR3 size: 15 residues. The V gene lost 4 bases and the J gene lost 5 bases, with 16 bases spanning the gap. This sample stems from a study of T cells in localized non-small cell lung cancer. Study-wide findings and caveats: Investigators sequenced only a single tumor region, leaving heterogeneity possible. Paired adjacent lung recovered a median around 62 of the top 100 tumor clones. Uninvolved adjacent lung had more T cell clonality than any other tissue, topping tumor. An association was observed between higher blood T cell density and longer overall survival.

Some clones are missing from TCRdb's copy, which holds only in-frame ones; the method was immunoSEQ multiplex PCR. The sample lists approximately 60,000 clones; roughly 90% were seen once. This material consisted of peripheral blood, taken before any cancer treatment. The receptor comes from a woman aged 40 to 75 with stage I lung adenocarcinoma. The chain carries TRBV5-4 and TRBJ2-1; no clear D. CDR3 region: CASSRRSDTNNEQFF. The CDR3 DNA is TGTGCCAGCAGCAGAAGGTCCGATACTAACAATGAGCAGTTCTTC.